Below, 23 T cell receptor beta chains from the same sample are listed, as sequenced in a study of human T cells and chemical hapten exposure (dated by TCRdb to the early 2020s). The sample's time point, from its label and the paper: patch test 2, 6 weeks after DPC sensitization. Interpreted using the paper, the treatment or condition label stands for: therapeutic diphenylcyclopropenone sensitization with weekly scalp DPC. The library relied on RACE. Sequencing was performed on a NextSeq 500. The public reads were run again by TCRdb, first through fastp at Q25 and then through MiXCR, and only productive beta chains were kept. For every CDR3 protein sequence, its rows merge into one entry that carries the most common genes and DNA. The table for this sample lists about 82,000 distinct CDR3 sequences; approximately 7% of them were counted only once. 1% to 1.5% of the sample is in the top ten clones.

The source was whole blood, collected in connection with sensitization to the hapten diphenylcyclopropenone (DPC). The receptors originated from a woman in her 30s with alopecia areata. Some clones in this sample may be carry-over from other donors' samples.

This clonotype was counted at least ten times. V and J are TRBV5-1 and TRBJ1-5, with 8 nucleotides matching TRBD1. The CDR3 spans 14 residues. J was trimmed by 6 bases and V by 3 bases; bases with no gene match: 5. The germline V gene encodes CDR1 SGHRS and CDR2 YFSETQ. The CDR3 DNA reads TGCGCCAGCAGCTCCGGACAGGGAGGTCAGCCCCAGCATTTT. It is translated as CASSSGQGGQPQHF.

The table lists this clonotype with a few counts. The chain recombines TRBV3-1 with TRBJ2-4; D unclear. The germline V gene encodes CDR1 LGHDT and CDR2 YNNKEL (reference sequence). V was pared by 1 base and J by 8 bases, with 9 bases between. The CDR3 is 13 residues long. CDR3: CASSQAGGDIQYF. CDR3 nucleotide sequence: TGTGCCAGCAGCCAAGCAGGTGGGGACATTCAGTACTTC.

This clonotype was observed many times. The chain couples TRBV9 to TRBJ2-7, with D maybe TRBD1 (5 bases). Germline lookup yields CDR1 SGDLS and CDR2 YYNGEE. The V end was cut by 0 bases, the J end by 0 bases, with 10 bases between. This CDR3 region has 15 residues. DNA of the CDR3: TGTGCCAGCAGCGTAGGTCTGGGGCACTCCTACGAGCAGTACTTC. This codes for CASSVGLGHSYEQYF.

Turning to this clonotype: One end of the junction is discordant with germline, which a read error may explain. This rearrangement joins TRBV6-1 to TRBJ1-2, with no clear D. The CDR3 runs 13 residues. Per germline, CDR1 MNHNS and CDR2 SASEGT. The CDR3 nucleotides read TGTGCCAGCAGTGAACAAGTTGGTAGAAGCTACAACTTC. This sequence encodes CASSEQVGRSYNF.

CDR3 region: CASSEGFYGYTF. Written as DNA, the CDR3 is TGTGCCAGCAGTGAAGGCTTCTATGGCTACACCTTC. This sequence joins TRBV6-1 and TRBJ1-2; D unclear. V lost 1 base and J 4 bases, leaving 4 bases between the germline ends. The germline gives CDR1 MNHNS, CDR2 SASEGT. This CDR3 is built from 12 residues.

This clonotype was detected many times. V gene TRBV6-5 combines with J gene TRBJ1-3, with D hard to call. Germline CDR1 and CDR2: MNHEY and SVGAGI. The CDR3 runs to 15 residues. V was shortened by 6 bases and J by 0 bases, with 12 bases between the two germline ends. The chain's CDR3 is CASSRDGSSGNTIYF. CDR3 DNA sequence: TGTGCCAGCAGCCGAGACGGCAGCTCTGGAAACACCATATATTTT.

This chain links TRBV27 with TRBJ2-3; D remains ambiguous. The V end was cut by 5 bases, the J end by 3 bases, with 18 bases between. From germline, CDR1 is MNHEY and CDR2 SMNVEV (reference sequence). This CDR3 contains 16 residues. CDR3 region: CASSRTFFSSTDTQYF. The DNA for the CDR3 is TGTGCCAGCAGTCGAACCTTTTTCAGTTCGACAGATACGCAGTATTTT.

This clonotype was seen a few times. The chain has TRBV18 and TRBJ2-3; possible D gene TRBD1, 6 bases. The V gene's germline CDR1 is KGHSH and CDR2 LQKENI. CDR3 length: 19 amino acids. V dropped 4 bases and J dropped 3 bases, with 26 bases sitting between them. The CDR3 loop reads CASSRKMTRSDSQTDTQYF. CDR3 DNA: TGTGCCAGCTCACGAAAAATGACTCGTTCGGACAGTCAAACAGATACGCAGTATTTT.

This clonotype turned up a few times. This chain connects TRBV25-1 to TRBJ2-7, with 7 positions matching TRBD1. Germline CDR1 reads MGHDK; CDR2 reads SYGVNS. The CDR3 totals 16 residues. Losses at the gene ends were 3 bases for V and 2 bases for J; bases not matched to a gene: 10. The chain's CDR3 is CASSDFDRVGAYEQYF. CDR3 nucleotide sequence: TGTGCCAGCAGTGATTTTGACAGGGTGGGGGCCTACGAGCAGTACTTC.

V usage is TRBV3-1 and J usage is TRBJ1-1, with D perhaps TRBD1 (5 bases). The CDR3 extends over 12 amino acids. In germline, CDR1 is LGHDT, CDR2 YNNKEL (reference sequence). The V end lost 1 base, the J end lost 8 bases, and 8 bases lay between the germline ends. Here the CDR3 reads CASSQVGVEAFF. The CDR3 nucleotides read TGTGCCAGCAGCCAAGTGGGGGTGGAAGCTTTCTTT.

This clonotype was recorded at least ten times. The rearrangement joins TRBV7-9 to TRBJ2-3; perhaps TRBD2 as D (7 bases). V gave up 11 bases and J gave up 6 bases, with 18 bases separating them. Germline V CDR1 and CDR2: SEHNR, FQNEAQ (reference sequence). The CDR3 is made up of 13 amino acids. CDR3 region: CACRGGPEDTQYF. For the CDR3, the DNA is TGTGCCTGTAGGGGGGGCCCTGAGGATACGCAGTATTTT.

The V gene is TRBV3-1, the J gene TRBJ2-7; D gene uncertain. V was cut by 1 base and J by 2 bases, with 9 bases left in between. Germline V gene lookup returns CDR1 LGHDT and CDR2 YNNKEL (reference sequence). This CDR3 is built from 14 residues. The chain's CDR3 is CASSQVLGPYEQYF. The CDR3 nucleotides are TGTGCCAGCAGCCAAGTTCTCGGCCCCTACGAGCAGTACTTC.

This clonotype was seen repeatedly, ten times or more. The chain couples TRBV29-1 to TRBJ2-1; possibly TRBD1 for D (5 bases). CDR3 size: 12 residues. V was cut by 2 bases and J by 12 bases, with 14 bases left in between. Germline V gives CDR1 SQVTM, CDR2 ANQGSEA. In DNA, the CDR3 is TGCAGCGTTGAAACGTCAGGGTTAGGGCAGTTCTTC. The encoded protein is CSVETSGLGQFF.

This clonotype came up many times. The chain links TRBV20-1 to TRBJ1-5; D call uncertain. Deletions cut 0 bases from V and 0 bases from J, with 9 bases between. Germline values: CDR1 DFQATT, CDR2 SNEGSKA (reference sequence). The CDR3 extends over 15 amino acids. In DNA, the CDR3 is TGCAGTGCTAGAGATGGAGGATATAGCAATCAGCCCCAGCATTTT. Protein: CSARDGGYSNQPQHF.

This clonotype has ten or more counts. The CDR3 DNA follows: TGCAGCGGGGGACAGTACAATGAGCAGTTCTTC. Amino acids: CSGGQYNEQFF. V is TRBV29-1 and J is TRBJ2-1, with 7 bases that match TRBD1. V lost 7 bases to trimming and J lost 4 bases; unmatched junction nucleotides: 1. This CDR3 spans 11 amino acids. CDR1 and CDR2 from the germline V gene are SQVTM and ANQGSEA.

This chain joins TRBV6-1 and TRBJ1-3; D unresolved. This CDR3 region has 14 residues. CDR1 and CDR2 (germline): MNHNS, SASEGT. V gave up 9 bases and J gave up 4 bases, with 16 bases separating them. The CDR3 DNA reads TGTGCCAGTCTAGAGAGGGTCTCCGGAAACACCATATATTTT. This codes for CASLERVSGNTIYF.

The rearrangement uses TRBV7-2 and TRBJ2-2, with 8 bases that match TRBD2. Germline CDR1 SGHTA, CDR2 FQGNSA. The CDR3 runs 16 residues. V was clipped by 6 bases and J by 0 bases; unmatched bases: 6. The CDR3 nucleotides read TGTGCCAGCAGTCCGGGGGGGCAGGCGAACACCGGGGAGCTGTTTTTT. Protein: CASSPGGQANTGELFF.

This clonotype appeared many times. V usage is TRBV29-1 and J usage is TRBJ2-7; D is uncertain. CDR1 and CDR2 (germline): SQVTM, ANQGSEA. The length of the CDR3 is 12 residues. V lost 0 bases and J 7 bases, leaving 10 bases between the germline ends. CDR3 sequence reads: CSVEETGREQYF. In nucleotides, the CDR3 is TGCAGCGTTGAAGAAACCGGTCGAGAGCAGTACTTC.

This clonotype was seen ten or more times. The chain carries TRBV29-1 and TRBJ1-5; D perhaps matches TRBD1 (5 bases). This CDR3 spans 13 amino acids. CDR1 is SQVTM, CDR2 ANQGSEA, per germline. Trimming left V 5 bases short and J 5 bases short, with 13 bases between. CDR3 sequence (DNA): TGCAGCGTTAAAGTACAGGCGGATCAGCCCCAGCATTTT. Its protein product is CSVKVQADQPQHF.

This clonotype was observed at least ten times. The chain has TRBV6-6 and TRBJ1-4; D is possibly TRBD1 (6 bases). Trimming shortened V by 11 bases and J by 4 bases, and 17 bases separated the two germline ends. The germline CDR1 and CDR2 sequences are MNHNY and SVGAGI (reference sequence). The CDR3 spans 14 residues. The CDR3 DNA reads as TGTGCCGGAAGCTCAGGGGCCAATAATGAAAAACTGTTTTTT. It codes for CAGSSGANNEKLFF.

This clonotype was seen at least ten times. The chain combines TRBV20-1 with TRBJ2-1; TRBD2 aligns across 8 bases. The CDR3 runs to 16 residues. The ends lost 0 bases at V and 5 bases at J; junction bases unmatched: 9. Per germline, CDR1 DFQATT and CDR2 SNEGSKA (reference sequence). The CDR3 spells CSARDPLAGRNNEQFF. The DNA for the CDR3 is TGCAGTGCTAGAGATCCTTTAGCGGGGAGGAACAATGAGCAGTTCTTC.

The rearrangement joins TRBV5-1 to TRBJ1-2; 7 bases are shared with TRBD1. The trim removed 5 bases at V and 6 bases at J, leaving 4 bases unmatched. Germline CDR1 reads SGHRS; CDR2 reads YFSETQ. CDR3 size: 12 residues. DNA of the CDR3: TGCGCCAGCAGAAAGGGGGCTGATGGCTACACCTTC. This codes for CASRKGADGYTF.

This clonotype was counted many times. This chain joins TRBV2 and TRBJ2-7, with D unclear. Germline CDR1 and CDR2: SNHLY and FYNNEI. The CDR3 sequence is 15 residues long. Trimming took off 3 bases at V and 0 bases at J, with 12 bases between the two ends. As DNA, the CDR3 is TGTGCCAGCAGTGATCTCCAGCCAAGCTCCTACGAGCAGTACTTC. Amino acids: CASSDLQPSSYEQYF.